The entry below gives a single TCR beta chain sequence along with its context. The sample originates from a study of PD-1 blockade in mismatch repair-deficient tumors. Study context: Enrolled about 2012-2016, patients had progressing, pretreated mismatch repair-deficient cancers of around 12 types.

A few pembrolizumab responders had their TCRs sequenced. Profiled with immunoSEQ multiplex PCR; TCRdb holds only in-frame clones, not every one. The table records tens of thousands of clones, around 88% of them present only once. This CDR3 spans 14 amino acids. The trim removed 8 bases at V and 7 bases at J, leaving 10 bases unmatched. Germline V lookup: CDR1 LNHDA, CDR2 SQIVND (reference sequence). This chain links TRBV19 with TRBJ2-2; 7 bases agree with TRBD2. The sample in question was peripheral blood, obtained 52 weeks after starting pembrolizumab. This receptor was taken from an adult with mismatch repair-deficient cancer. CDR3 residues: CASCGREQGGELFF. CDR3 nucleotide sequence: TGTGCCAGTTGCGGGCGGGAGCAGGGCGGGGAGCTGTTTTTT.